The present entry profiles one T cell receptor (beta chain) with its context. Its antigen is unidentified. This record comes from a study of cytomegalovirus exposure and HLA in healthy donors. Overall study results and limits: The analysis excluded some indistinguishable V segments, including TRBV6-2 and TRBV6-3. Immune exposure information available was restricted to CMV serostatus. Being productive about 87% or about 30% of the time was typical of most TCR beta V segments in an earlier analysis.

Researchers ran the PCR with 60 Vbeta and 13 Jbeta primers. TCRdb's copy holds only in-frame clones and misses some; the assay was immunoSEQ multiplex PCR. This sample has about 170,000 clones, with approximately 80% found just once. The germline gives CDR1 MDHEN, CDR2 SYDVKM. After removal of 5 bases from V and 0 bases from J, the junction contained 9 bases not matched to a gene. This CDR3 has 16 residues. This rearrangement joins TRBV28 to TRBJ2-7, with 8 bases that match TRBD1. The material sequenced was PBMCs. The origin of this receptor is a man aged 30 to 39 in good health and CMV-seropositive. The CDR3 bases are TGTGCCAGCAGTCGCCTACAGGGGGTTAGCTCCTACGAGCAGTACTTC. Translated, it gives CASSRLQGVSSYEQYF. The whole variable domain, remainder taken from reference TRBV28 and TRBJ2-7, is DVKVTQSSRYLVKRTGEKVFLECVQDMDHENMFWYRQDPGLGLRLIYFSYDVKMKEKGDIPEGYSVSREKKERFSLILESASTNQTSMYLCASSRLQGVSSYEQYFGPGTRLTVT.